This TCR beta chain originates from a study of cytomegalovirus exposure and HLA in healthy donors. The V gene end was trimmed by 2 bases and the J gene end by 0 bases; junction bases not matched to a gene: 5. Germline V gene lookup returns CDR1 SGHDT and CDR2 YYEEEE. This CDR3 comprises 17 residues. Only in-frame clones appear in the TCRdb table, and some are missing; sequencing was by immunoSEQ multiplex PCR. Of tens of thousands of clones listed, 93% were seen once; the top ten hold roughly 0.74%. V and J are TRBV5-6 and TRBJ2-4, with 10 bases aligning to TRBD1. Sequenced input: PBMCs. The sequence came from a man younger than 35 in good health and CMV-seronegative. CDR3 in amino acids: CASSLFGQGGAKNIQYF. CDR3 nucleotide sequence: TGTGCCAGCAGCTTATTTGGACAGGGGGGAGCCAAAAACATTCAGTACTTC.